These 14 T cell receptor beta chains originate from one sample sequenced in a study of beta chain features in type 1 diabetes. Overall study findings and caveats: Moderately but significantly shorter TCRB CDR3s were found in Type 1 diabetes patients in all four CD4+ subsets.

These receptors are not linked to any known antigen. Expressed TCRB transcripts were sequenced, since all the RNA that had been isolated was reverse transcribed. Using immunoSEQ multiplex PCR, the repertoire was profiled, and TCRdb retains in-frame clones only, with some absent. Of 500,000 to 850,000 clones in the sample, about 14% were seen once. The specimen was naive CD4+ T cells from blood. These receptors were taken from a young man with type 1 diabetes.

This clone was found a few times. The rearrangement joins TRBV2 to TRBJ2-3, with 7 bases that match TRBD1. This CDR3 is 16 amino acids long. Germline CDR1 SNHLY, CDR2 FYNNEI. Germline trimming cut 4 bases from V and 6 bases from J; bases unmatched to any gene: 13. The CDR3 DNA reads as TGTGCCAGCAGTGCTCCGGGACAGAGACACCGGGATACGCAGTATTTT. This codes for CASSAPGQRHRDTQYF.

The gene calls are TRBV28 and TRBJ2-1; 11 nucleotides line up with TRBD2. Germline assignment: CDR1 MDHEN and CDR2 SYDVKM. There are 19 residues in the CDR3. Unmatched junction bases numbered 16, after V lost 5 bases and J lost 4 bases. CDR3 nucleotide sequence: TGTGCCAGCAGTCCATCACAGGGCTCGGGACTAGCGGCTTACAATGAGCAGTTCTTC. Translated, it gives CASSPSQGSGLAAYNEQFF.

This clone occurred a few times. V gene TRBV2 combines with J gene TRBJ2-7, with a weak D call TRBD2 (6 bases). Per germline, CDR1 SNHLY and CDR2 FYNNEI. The CDR3 has 12 residues. V lost 8 bases and J lost 0, with 8 bases in between. The CDR3 loop reads CASGRSSYEQYF. CDR3 nucleotides: TGTGCCAGCGGGAGGAGCTCCTACGAGCAGTACTTC.

Only a few counts were recorded for this clone. The rearrangement joins TRBV2 to TRBJ2-2, with D tentatively TRBD1 or TRBD2 (5 bases each). CDR1 is SNHLY and CDR2 is FYNNEI in the germline V gene. CDR3 length: 13 residues. V was cut by 5 bases and J by 7 bases, with 11 bases left in between. CDR3 residues: CASSYRDVGELFF. In nucleotides, the CDR3 is TGTGCCAGCAGTTACCGGGACGTCGGGGAGCTGTTTTTT. The entire variable domain, with the rest obtained from reference TRBV2 and TRBJ2-2, is as follows: EPEVTQTPSHQVTQMGQEVILRCVPISNHLYFYWYRQILGQKVEFLVSFYNNEISEKSEIFDDQFSVERPDGSNFTLKIRSTKLEDSAMYFCASSYRDVGELFFGEGSRLTVL.

Only a few counts were recorded for this clone. The CDR3: CASSYSTDNSYEQYF. The CDR3 coding sequence is TGTGCCAGCAGTTACTCTACGGACAACTCCTACGAGCAGTACTTC. This chain connects TRBV6-5 to TRBJ2-7, with D perhaps TRBD1 (5 bases). Germline loops: CDR1 MNHEY, CDR2 SVGAGI. This CDR3 spans 15 amino acids. V gave up 0 bases and J gave up 0 bases, with 9 bases separating them.

A few counts support this clone. This chain joins TRBV30 and TRBJ2-1, with D hard to call. Per the germline V gene, CDR1 is GTSNPN and CDR2 is SVGIG (reference sequence). There are 12 residues in the CDR3. With 3 bases removed from V and 9 bases from J, the gap between germline ends came to 12 bases. The CDR3 DNA follows: TGTGCCTGGAGCGCCTCGACCCTTGAGCAGTTCTTC. This gives the protein CAWSASTLEQFF.

V gene TRBV7-2 combines with J gene TRBJ2-7, with D maybe TRBD2 (5 bases). Germline assignment: CDR1 SGHTA and CDR2 FQGNSA. This CDR3 comprises 15 residues. Between the trimmed V and J ends, which lost 7 bases and 2 bases, there was a span of 18 bases. Here the CDR3 DNA reads TGTGCCAGCACCCTGACTACGCATAGACCCTACGAGCAGTACTTC. It is translated as CASTLTTHRPYEQYF.

The chain couples TRBV7-3 to TRBJ2-7; 10 nucleotides line up with TRBD2. V lost 5 bases and J lost 7; bases outside the gene matches: 5. Germline values: CDR1 SGHTA, CDR2 FQGTGA. CDR3 length equals 13 residues. Written as DNA, the CDR3 is TGTGCCAGCAGCCCAGGACTAGCGGAAGAGCAGTACTTC. Its protein is CASSPGLAEEQYF.

The chain combines TRBV18 with TRBJ2-5; 9 nucleotides match TRBD2. This CDR3 comprises 14 residues. Germline CDR1 is KGHSH and CDR2 is LQKENI. With 3 bases clipped from V and 4 bases from J, the junction kept 3 bases outside the gene matches. CDR3 coding DNA: TGTGCCAGCTCACCGGGACTAGCACCAGAGACCCAGTACTTC. The encoded protein is CASSPGLAPETQYF.

The chain is built from TRBV11-1 and TRBJ1-4, with D tentatively TRBD1 (5 bases). Germline CDR1 and CDR2: SGHAT and FQDESV (reference sequence). The CDR3 sequence is 13 residues long. V lost 4 bases to trimming and J lost 6 bases, with 9 bases between them. The CDR3 loop reads CASSSDSYEKLFF. DNA of the CDR3: TGTGCCAGCAGCTCCGACAGCTATGAAAAACTGTTTTTT. The full variable domain, rest sourced from reference TRBV11-1 and TRBJ1-4, is EAEVAQSPRYKITEKSQAVAFWCDPISGHATLYWYRQILGQGPELLVQFQDESVVDDSQLPKDRFSAERLKGVDSTLKIQPAELGDSAMYLCASSSDSYEKLFFGSGTQLSVL.

This chain connects TRBV5-8 to TRBJ1-2, with D hard to call. The V gene's germline CDR1 is SGHTS and CDR2 YDEGEE. Trimming shortened V by 3 bases and J by 3 bases, and 12 bases separated the two germline ends. The CDR3 spans 14 residues. For the CDR3, the DNA is TGTGCCAGCAGCTCCGCTCGCGGGGACTATGGCTACACCTTC. Its translation is CASSSARGDYGYTF.

The sample holds a few counts of this clone. V usage is TRBV9 and J usage is TRBJ2-7; the D gene is possibly TRBD1 (5 bases). CDR3 size: 14 residues. V lost 0 bases and J lost 4, with 11 bases in between. The germline V gene encodes CDR1 SGDLS and CDR2 YYNGEE. The CDR3 is CASSVGQGMYEQYF. The CDR3 nucleotides are TGTGCCAGCAGCGTAGGGCAGGGTATGTACGAGCAGTACTTC.

This clone was detected a few times. The gene calls are TRBV14 and TRBJ1-1; no clear D. Germline values: CDR1 SGHDN, CDR2 FVKESK. The CDR3 extends over 13 amino acids. V dropped 6 bases and J dropped 0 bases, with 8 bases sitting between them. The CDR3 nucleotides read TGTGCCAGCAGTTCAAGCCTGAACACTGAAGCTTTCTTT. Translation: CASSSSLNTEAFF.

The sample holds a few counts of this clone. V and J are TRBV30 and TRBJ1-2; D uncertain. Germline lookup yields CDR1 GTSNPN and CDR2 SVGIG (reference sequence). This CDR3 has 12 amino acids. Deletions cut 3 bases from V and 8 bases from J, with 13 bases between. The CDR3 coding sequence is TGTGCCTGGAGCCCCCGGGCAGCGGGCTACACCTTC. This codes for CAWSPRAAGYTF.